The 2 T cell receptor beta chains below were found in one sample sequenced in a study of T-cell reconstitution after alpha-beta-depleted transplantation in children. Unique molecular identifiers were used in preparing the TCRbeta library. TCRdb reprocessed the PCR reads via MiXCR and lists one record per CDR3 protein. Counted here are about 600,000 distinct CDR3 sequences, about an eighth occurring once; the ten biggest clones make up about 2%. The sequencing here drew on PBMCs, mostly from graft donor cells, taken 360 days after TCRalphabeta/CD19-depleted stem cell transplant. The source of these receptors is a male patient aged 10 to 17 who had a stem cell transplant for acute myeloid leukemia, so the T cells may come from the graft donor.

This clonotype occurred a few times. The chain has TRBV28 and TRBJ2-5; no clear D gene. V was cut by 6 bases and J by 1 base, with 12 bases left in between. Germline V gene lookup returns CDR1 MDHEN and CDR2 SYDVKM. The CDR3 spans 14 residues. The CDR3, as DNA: TGTGCCAGCAGACCCGCTCGTGCCCAAGAGACCCAGTACTTC. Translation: CASRPARAQETQYF.

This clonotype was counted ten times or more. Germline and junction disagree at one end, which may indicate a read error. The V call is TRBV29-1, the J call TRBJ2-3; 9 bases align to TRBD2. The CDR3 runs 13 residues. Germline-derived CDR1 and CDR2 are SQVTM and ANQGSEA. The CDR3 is CSVVNGRGTSRSF. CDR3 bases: TGCAGCGTTGTAAACGGACGTGGGACTAGCCGGAGTTTT.